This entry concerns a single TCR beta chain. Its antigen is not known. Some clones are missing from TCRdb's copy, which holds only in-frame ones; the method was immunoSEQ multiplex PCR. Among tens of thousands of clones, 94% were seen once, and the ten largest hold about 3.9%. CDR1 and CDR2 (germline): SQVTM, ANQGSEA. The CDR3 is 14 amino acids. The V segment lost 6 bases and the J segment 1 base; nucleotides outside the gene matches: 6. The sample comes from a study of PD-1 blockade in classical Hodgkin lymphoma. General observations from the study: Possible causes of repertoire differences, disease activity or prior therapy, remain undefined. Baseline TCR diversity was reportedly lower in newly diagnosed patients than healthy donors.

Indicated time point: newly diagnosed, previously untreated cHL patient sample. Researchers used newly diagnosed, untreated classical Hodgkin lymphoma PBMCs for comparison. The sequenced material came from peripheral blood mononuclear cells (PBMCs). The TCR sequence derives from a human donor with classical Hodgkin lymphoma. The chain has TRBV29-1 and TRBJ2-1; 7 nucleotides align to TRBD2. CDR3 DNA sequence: TGCAGCGTCGAACTAGCGACTTCCTACAATGAGCAGTTCTTC. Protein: CSVELATSYNEQFF.